The 16 T cell receptor beta chains reported below all come from one sample, sequenced in a study of response to subunit inactivated influenza vaccine. TCRdb re-derived calls from the RT-PCR reads in MiXCR, one entry per CDR3 protein. Found here are 500,000 to 600,000 distinct CDR3 sequences, 15% to 20% of them singletons; the top ten hold 2.5% to 3.5%. The material was CD4+ T cells sorted from PBMCs, obtained less than 25 months after vaccination. Receptors were obtained from a man in his fifties or sixties who received an inactivated influenza vaccine.

This clonotype turned up a few times. The chain employs TRBV10-3 and TRBJ2-5; weak D call: TRBD2 (6 bases). V was trimmed by 3 bases and J by 1 base, leaving 9 bases between them. The germline CDR1 and CDR2 sequences are ENHRY and SYGVKD. This CDR3 region has 14 residues. DNA of the CDR3: TGTGCCATCAGTGAAGGCGGGGTCCAAGAGACCCAGTACTTC. Its protein product is CAISEGGVQETQYF.

This clonotype was picked up a small number of times. The rearrangement uses TRBV29-1 and TRBJ1-2; 9 bases map to TRBD1. This CDR3 comprises 12 residues. Germline CDR1 and CDR2: SQVTM and ANQGSEA. V dropped 7 bases and J dropped 3; count of bases not matched to a gene: 3. CDR3 region: CSGRTGDYGYTF. DNA for the CDR3: TGCAGCGGCCGGACAGGGGACTATGGCTACACCTTC. Filled out from reference TRBV29-1 and TRBJ1-2, the complete variable domain reads SAVISQKPSRDICQRGTSLTIQCQVDSQVTMMFWYRQQPGQSLTLIATANQGSEATYESGFVIDKFPISRPNLTFSTLTVSNMSPEDSSIYLCSGRTGDYGYTFGSGTRLTVV.

This clonotype occurred a few times. This chain links TRBV5-1 with TRBJ2-1; TRBD1 matches 7 bases. The germline gives CDR1 SGHRS, CDR2 YFSETQ. The junction had 11 bases not matched to a gene; V was cut back by 3 bases and J by 5 bases. This CDR3 has 16 residues. CDR3 coding DNA: TGCGCCAGCAGCTCGGTTAGGGGGCGCTTGAACAATGAGCAGTTCTTC. Translated: CASSSVRGRLNNEQFF.

The chain uses TRBV6-5 and TRBJ2-3; D may match TRBD1 or TRBD2 (5 bases each). CDR1 is MNHEY and CDR2 is SVGAGI in the germline V gene. CDR3 length equals 14 residues. V lost 0 bases, J lost 4 bases, and 8 bases lay in between. CDR3 loop: CASSYSRDPDTQYF. In DNA form, the CDR3 reads TGTGCCAGCAGTTACTCGAGGGACCCAGATACGCAGTATTTT.

There are a few counts of this clonotype. A junction boundary mismatches the germline segment, possibly from a read error. The V gene is TRBV5-1, the J gene TRBJ2-2, with D unresolved. This CDR3 is built from 14 residues. Germline values: CDR1 SGHRS, CDR2 YFSETQ. This CDR3 is CASSLGRNAGELFF. DNA for the CDR3: TGCGCCAGCAGCTTGGGCAGGAACGCCGGGGAGCTGTTTTTT.

The sample holds a few counts of this clonotype. The gene calls are TRBV7-8 and TRBJ2-5; the match to TRBD2 covers 9 bases. Germline V gives CDR1 SGHVS, CDR2 FQNEAQ. This CDR3 has 14 amino acids. Trimming took 5 bases from V and 5 from J; bases not matched to a gene: 6. CDR3 protein: CASSIGLAMETQYF. DNA for the CDR3: TGTGCCAGCAGCATCGGACTAGCGATGGAGACCCAGTACTTC.

The genes are TRBV18 and TRBJ1-4, with a weak D call TRBD1 (5 bases). The ends were cut back, 3 bases at V and 0 bases at J, with 14 bases in the middle. CDR1 KGHSH and CDR2 LQKENI come from the germline V gene. The CDR3 runs 17 residues. The CDR3 here is CASSPGGGRTTNEKLFF. The CDR3 DNA reads as TGTGCCAGCTCACCGGGGGGAGGACGGACAACTAATGAAAAACTGTTTTTT.

The chain combines TRBV7-2 with TRBJ2-3, with D maybe TRBD2 (6 bases). V gave up 7 bases and J gave up 6 bases, with 20 bases separating them. Germline V gene sequence: CDR1 SGHTA, CDR2 FQGNSA. CDR3 size: 15 residues. CDR3: CASTQAGLASDTQYF. In DNA, the CDR3 is TGTGCCAGCACCCAGGCGGGGTTGGCAAGTGATACGCAGTATTTT.

This clonotype was recorded a few times. The chain carries TRBV6-1 and TRBJ1-5; D may be TRBD1 (6 bases). This CDR3 is 13 amino acids long. CDR1 is MNHNS, CDR2 SASEGT, per germline. V shed 6 bases and J shed 3 bases, with 9 bases lying between them. CDR3 bases: TGTGCCAGCAGGCAGGGGAACAATCAGCCCCAGCATTTT. It is translated as CASRQGNNQPQHF.

This chain connects TRBV12-3 or TRBV12-4 to TRBJ1-4; D ambiguous. The CDR3 covers 17 residues. Trimming left V 2 bases short and J 9 bases short, with 22 bases between. The CDR3 nucleotides read TGTGCCAGCAGTTTATCAGAGGGTTCGTTTGGGTACAAAAAACTGTTTTTT. Translating gives CASSLSEGSFGYKKLFF.

In its sample, this clonotype was seen many times. This chain uses TRBV19 with TRBJ2-1; TRBD2 aligns across 10 bases. V lost 9 bases to trimming and J lost 7 bases; unmatched junction nucleotides: 9. CDR1 LNHDA and CDR2 SQIVND come from the germline V gene (reference sequence). CDR3 length: 14 amino acids. The CDR3 bases are TGTGCCAGCGCCGGGACTAGCGTTTTGAATGAGCAGTTCTTC. Residues: CASAGTSVLNEQFF.

The genes are TRBV9 and TRBJ2-1, with 9 positions matching TRBD2. Germline values: CDR1 SGDLS, CDR2 YYNGEE. The CDR3 contains 19 residues. V shed 4 bases and J 4 bases; nucleotides not matched to a gene: 18. CDR3 region: CASSPKGGGRVSVYNEQFF. In nucleotides, the CDR3 is TGTGCCAGCAGCCCCAAAGGGGGCGGGAGGGTATCAGTGTACAATGAGCAGTTCTTC. The full variable domain, with the rest looked up from reference TRBV9 and TRBJ2-1, is DSGVTQTPKHLITATGQRVTLRCSPRSGDLSVYWYQQSLDQGLQFLIQYYNGEERAKGNILERFSAQQFPDLHSELNLSSLELGDSALYFCASSPKGGGRVSVYNEQFFGPGTRLTVL.

This clonotype has more than one count but fewer than ten. The genes are TRBV9 and TRBJ1-3; 8 nucleotides agree with TRBD1. CDR3 length: 14 residues. Germline CDR1 is SGDLS and CDR2 is YYNGEE. J gave up 4 bases and V 5 bases, and 5 bases lay outside the gene matches. This CDR3 reads CASRDDRGGNTIYF. In DNA form, the CDR3 reads TGTGCCAGCAGAGATGACAGGGGCGGAAACACCATATATTTT.

Only a few counts were recorded for this clonotype. The chain links TRBV7-9 to TRBJ1-1; TRBD1 might be the D (6 bases). V was pared by 5 bases and J by 8 bases, with 24 bases between. Germline assignment: CDR1 SEHNR and CDR2 FQNEAQ (reference sequence). The CDR3 contains 16 residues. Here the CDR3 DNA reads TGTGCCAGCAGCCTTCGGGGGGGGCTCAATCCCCCGGAAGCTTTCTTT. It specifies CASSLRGGLNPPEAFF.

This clonotype has more than one count but fewer than ten. The chain is built from TRBV9 and TRBJ2-1; D ambiguous. Germline V gives CDR1 SGDLS, CDR2 YYNGEE. Trimming stripped 3 bases from V and 0 bases from J, with 16 bases between. The CDR3 totals 17 residues. CDR3 coding DNA: TGTGCCAGCAGCGCCTACCAGACCTCCAGCTCCTACAATGAGCAGTTCTTC. Translated, it gives CASSAYQTSSSYNEQFF.

The chain combines TRBV4-3 with TRBJ1-1; D perhaps matches TRBD1 (5 bases). This CDR3 has 17 amino acids. Deletions cut 4 bases from V and 0 bases from J, with 18 bases between. The V gene's germline CDR1 is LGHNA and CDR2 YSLEER. CDR3 loop: CASSRTIRGEVNTEAFF. As DNA, the CDR3 is TGCGCCAGCAGCCGAACCATACGGGGGGAGGTGAACACTGAAGCTTTCTTT.